This entry features one TCR beta chain sequence. Its antigen is unknown. The data were taken from a study of blood T cells in healthy people across ages. The use of a sample-barcoded 5' primer and a J-beta primer mix characterized a second PCR of roughly 7 to 11 cycles. MiXCR, applied by TCRdb to the 5' RACE reads, yields one record per CDR3 protein. The table includes about 1.8 million distinct CDR3 sequences, approximately 50% detected once. General study points: CMV status of donors was unknown, possibly confounding expanded clonotype changes. Roughly linear age-related decline in beta diversity appeared, significant by age roughly 40. Researchers said unsorted PBMCs prevented a conclusive naive versus antigen-experienced comparison.

Germline V gene sequence: CDR1 LGHDT, CDR2 YNNKEL (reference sequence). The CDR3 runs to 14 residues. V was clipped by 0 bases and J by 4 bases, with 9 bases between them. This rearrangement joins TRBV3-1 to TRBJ1-2; D is unclear. Sequencing used blood. This clonotype was obtained from a woman aged 40 to 49 in good health. CDR3 sequence: CASSQDTQVYGYTF. Here the CDR3 DNA reads TGTGCCAGCAGCCAAGATACCCAAGTCTATGGCTACACCTTC.